The T cell receptor (beta chain) described here comes from a study of cytomegalovirus exposure and HLA in healthy donors. The study ran its PCR with 60 Vbeta and 13 Jbeta primers. Here immunoSEQ multiplex PCR was the method, and the copy in TCRdb shows in-frame clones only, minus some. The data hold under 110,000 clones, with around 85% observed a single time. V shed 2 bases and J shed 13 bases, with 17 bases lying between them. Per the germline V gene, CDR1 is MNHNS and CDR2 is SASEGT. CDR3 size: 13 residues. The gene calls are TRBV6-1 and TRBJ1-2; unclear D gene. The TCR comes from a man aged 30 to 39 in good health and CMV-seronegative. The sequenced material came from PBMCs. CDR3 nucleotide sequence: TGTGCCAGCAGTGAAAATAGGGCGGCTAGCGGCACCTTC. Its translation is CASSENRAASGTF.